This T cell receptor (beta chain) was identified during a study of T cell responses to AZD1222 COVID-19 vaccine. Study-level background: Second-dose timings of about 4 or about 12 weeks were pooled.

Comments on this clone: Its antigen is as yet unknown.

Study results and limitations: Seropositivity was recorded at baseline in only a handful of AZD1222 recipients. None of the repertoires were sampled until the peak T cell response had passed.

Some clones are missing from TCRdb's copy, which holds only in-frame ones; the method was immunoSEQ multiplex PCR. The data contain over 100,000 clones, approximately 90% of them seen just once; the ten biggest clones take up about 3%. The clonotype originates from an adult in good health. The source material was peripheral blood, sampled on day 0 of AZD1222 vaccination.

The CDR3 bases are TGTGCCAGTAGTATAAGCGCGGGAAAATGGGGCGGGGAGCTGTTTTTT. It is translated as CASSISAGKWGGELFF. The rearrangement links TRBV19 to TRBJ2-2; possible D gene TRBD2, 6 bases. Trimming removed 2 bases at V and 7 bases at J, with 17 bases between. The V gene's germline CDR1 is LNHDA and CDR2 SQIVND (reference sequence). The CDR3 is 16 residues long.